The clone carrying this TCR beta chain has a handful of counts. Antigen specificity is unknown. The data were obtained in a study of early T cells in non-severe SARS-CoV-2 infection. About the research overall: Unsorted whole blood bulk RNA was sequenced, with unpaired chains. Study observations and caveats: Reliance on VDJdb matching favored anti-spike CD8 responses; private and CD4 specificities were missed.

CDR1 and CDR2 (germline): MDHEN, SYDVKM. The CDR3 extends over 14 amino acids. V was pared by 2 bases and J by 0 bases, with 7 bases between. cDNA molecules, individually, were tagged with unique molecular identifiers. TCRdb analysed the 5' RACE reads with MiXCR anew, one entry per CDR3 protein. The sample holds fewer than 50,000 distinct CDR3 sequences, more than 9% seen once. This clonotype was sampled from an adult who was a healthcare worker with PCR-confirmed SARS-CoV-2 infection or an uninfected control (not recorded which). The sample consisted of whole blood. The rearrangement joins TRBV28 to TRBJ2-5; D gene uncertain. The CDR3 sequence is CASSLAGYQETQYF. DNA of the CDR3: TGTGCCAGCAGTTTAGCTGGGTACCAAGAGACCCAGTACTTC.